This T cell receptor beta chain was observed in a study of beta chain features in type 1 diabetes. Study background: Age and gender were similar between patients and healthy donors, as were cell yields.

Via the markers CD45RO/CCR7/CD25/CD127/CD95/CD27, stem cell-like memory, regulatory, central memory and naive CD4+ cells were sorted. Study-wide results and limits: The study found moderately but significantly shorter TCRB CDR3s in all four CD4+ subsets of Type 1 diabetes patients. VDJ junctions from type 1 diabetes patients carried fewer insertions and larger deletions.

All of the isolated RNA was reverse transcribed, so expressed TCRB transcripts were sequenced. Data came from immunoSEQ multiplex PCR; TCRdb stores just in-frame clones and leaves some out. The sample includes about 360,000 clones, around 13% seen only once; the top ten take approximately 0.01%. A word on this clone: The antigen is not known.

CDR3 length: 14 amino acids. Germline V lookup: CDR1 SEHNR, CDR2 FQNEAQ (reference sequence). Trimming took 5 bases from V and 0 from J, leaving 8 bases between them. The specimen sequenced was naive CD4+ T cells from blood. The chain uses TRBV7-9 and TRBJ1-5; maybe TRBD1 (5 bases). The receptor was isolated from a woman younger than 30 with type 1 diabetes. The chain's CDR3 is CASSQQDSNQPQHF. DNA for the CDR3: TGTGCCAGCAGCCAACAGGATAGCAATCAGCCCCAGCATTTT.